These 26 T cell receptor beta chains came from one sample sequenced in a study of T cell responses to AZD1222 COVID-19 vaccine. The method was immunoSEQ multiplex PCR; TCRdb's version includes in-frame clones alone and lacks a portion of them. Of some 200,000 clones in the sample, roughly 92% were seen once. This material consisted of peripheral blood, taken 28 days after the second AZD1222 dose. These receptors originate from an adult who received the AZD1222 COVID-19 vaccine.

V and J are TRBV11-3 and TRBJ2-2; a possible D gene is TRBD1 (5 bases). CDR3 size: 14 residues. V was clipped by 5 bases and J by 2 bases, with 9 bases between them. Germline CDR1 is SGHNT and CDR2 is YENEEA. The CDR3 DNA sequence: TGTGCCAGCAGCAGGGGCTTTAACACCGGGGAGCTGTTTTTT. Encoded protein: CASSRGFNTGELFF.

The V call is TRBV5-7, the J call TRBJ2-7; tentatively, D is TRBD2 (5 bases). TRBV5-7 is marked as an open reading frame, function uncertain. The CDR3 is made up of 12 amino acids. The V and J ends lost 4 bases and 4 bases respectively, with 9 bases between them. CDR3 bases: TGTGCCAGCAGCGGAGGACCTTACGAGCAGTACTTC. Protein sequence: CASSGGPYEQYF.

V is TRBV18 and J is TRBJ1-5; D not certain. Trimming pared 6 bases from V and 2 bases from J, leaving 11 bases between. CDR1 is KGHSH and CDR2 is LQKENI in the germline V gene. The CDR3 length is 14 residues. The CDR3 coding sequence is TGTGCCAGCTCGCTTTCGGACGGCAATCAGCCCCAGCATTTT. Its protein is CASSLSDGNQPQHF.

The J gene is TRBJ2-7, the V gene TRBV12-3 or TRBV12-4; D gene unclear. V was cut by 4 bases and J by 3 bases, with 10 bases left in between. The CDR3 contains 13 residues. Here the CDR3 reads CASSSATIYEQYF. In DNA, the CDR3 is TGTGCCAGCAGTTCGGCCACTATCTACGAGCAGTACTTC.

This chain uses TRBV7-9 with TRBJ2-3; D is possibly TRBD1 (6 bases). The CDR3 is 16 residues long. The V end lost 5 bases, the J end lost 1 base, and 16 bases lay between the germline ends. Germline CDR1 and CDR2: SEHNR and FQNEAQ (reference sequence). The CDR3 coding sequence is TGTGCCAGCAGCGTTGGGGCACAGGGACGCACAGATACGCAGTATTTT. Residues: CASSVGAQGRTDTQYF.

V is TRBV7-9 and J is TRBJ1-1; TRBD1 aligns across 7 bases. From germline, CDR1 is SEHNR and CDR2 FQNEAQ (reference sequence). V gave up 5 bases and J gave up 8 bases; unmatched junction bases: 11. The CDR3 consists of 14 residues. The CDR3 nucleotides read TGTGCCAGCAGCCAATCCGGGACAGTTTCCGAAGCTTTCTTT. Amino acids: CASSQSGTVSEAFF.

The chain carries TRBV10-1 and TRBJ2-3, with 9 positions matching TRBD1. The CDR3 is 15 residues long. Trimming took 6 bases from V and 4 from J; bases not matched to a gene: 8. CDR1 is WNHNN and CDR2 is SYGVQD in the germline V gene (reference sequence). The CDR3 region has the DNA TGCGCCAGCAGCTGGGACAGGGTCTCCGCAGATACGCAGTATTTT. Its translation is CASSWDRVSADTQYF.

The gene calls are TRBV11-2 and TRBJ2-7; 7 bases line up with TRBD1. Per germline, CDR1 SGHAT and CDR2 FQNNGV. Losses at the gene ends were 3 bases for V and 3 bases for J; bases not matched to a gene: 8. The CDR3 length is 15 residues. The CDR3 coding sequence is TGTGCCAGCAGCTTTATCCGGGACAGTTACTACGAGCAGTACTTC. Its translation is CASSFIRDSYYEQYF.

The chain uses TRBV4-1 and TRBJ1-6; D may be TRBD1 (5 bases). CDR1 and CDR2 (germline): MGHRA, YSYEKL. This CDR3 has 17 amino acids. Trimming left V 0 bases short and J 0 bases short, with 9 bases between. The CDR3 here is CASSQETVSSYNSPLHF. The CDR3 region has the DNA TGCGCCAGCAGCCAAGAGACAGTGAGCTCCTATAATTCACCCCTCCACTTT.

This CDR3 is CASSPFAGGVETQYF. CDR3 DNA sequence: TGTGCCAGCAGCCCGTTCGCGGGGGGCGTCGAGACCCAGTACTTC. The J gene is TRBJ2-5, the V gene TRBV11-1; 8 nucleotides line up with TRBD2. V was pared by 5 bases and J by 5 bases, with 10 bases of the junction left unmatched. CDR1 is SGHAT and CDR2 is FQDESV in the germline V gene (reference sequence). CDR3 length: 15 amino acids.

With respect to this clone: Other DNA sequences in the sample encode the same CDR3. The DNA of the CDR3 is TGCGCCAGCAGCTTGGGACTTAACGGAGAGACCCAGTACTTC. Translated, it gives CASSLGLNGETQYF. J is TRBJ2-5 and V is TRBV5-1, with D uncertain. The CDR3 totals 14 residues. CDR1 is SGHRS, CDR2 YFSETQ, per germline. The V gene lost 0 bases and the J gene lost 4 bases, with 10 bases spanning the gap.

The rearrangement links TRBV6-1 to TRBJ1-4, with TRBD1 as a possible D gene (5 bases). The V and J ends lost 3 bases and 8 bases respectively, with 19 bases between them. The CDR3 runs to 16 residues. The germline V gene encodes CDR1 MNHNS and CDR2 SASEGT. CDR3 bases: TGTGCCAGCAGTGACCGCGGGGGACTGATAGGCGAAAAACTGTTTTTT. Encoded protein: CASSDRGGLIGEKLFF.

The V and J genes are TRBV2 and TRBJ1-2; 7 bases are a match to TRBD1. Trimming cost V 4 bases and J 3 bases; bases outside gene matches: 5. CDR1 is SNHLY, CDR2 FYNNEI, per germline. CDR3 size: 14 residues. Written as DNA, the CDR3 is TGTGCCAGCAGTGGGGGGACAGCATACTATGGCTACACCTTC. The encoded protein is CASSGGTAYYGYTF.

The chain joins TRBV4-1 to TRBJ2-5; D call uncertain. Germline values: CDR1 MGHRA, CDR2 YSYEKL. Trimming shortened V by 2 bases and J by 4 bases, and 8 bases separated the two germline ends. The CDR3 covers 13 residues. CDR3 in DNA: TGCGCCAGCAGCCAAAACACGAGAGAGACCCAGTACTTC. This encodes CASSQNTRETQYF.

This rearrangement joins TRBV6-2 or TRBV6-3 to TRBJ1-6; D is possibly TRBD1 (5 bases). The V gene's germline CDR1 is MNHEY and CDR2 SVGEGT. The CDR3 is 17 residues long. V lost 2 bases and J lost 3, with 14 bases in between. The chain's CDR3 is CASSYGGTSLYNSPLHF. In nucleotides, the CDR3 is TGTGCCAGCAGTTACGGGGGGACTTCCCTCTATAATTCACCCCTCCACTTT.

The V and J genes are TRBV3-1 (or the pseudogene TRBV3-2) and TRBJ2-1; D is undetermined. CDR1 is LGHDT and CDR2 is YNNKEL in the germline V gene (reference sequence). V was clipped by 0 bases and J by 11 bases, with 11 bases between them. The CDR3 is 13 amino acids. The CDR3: CASSQDLAYQQFF. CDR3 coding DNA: TGTGCCAGCAGCCAAGATCTCGCCTACCAGCAGTTCTTC.

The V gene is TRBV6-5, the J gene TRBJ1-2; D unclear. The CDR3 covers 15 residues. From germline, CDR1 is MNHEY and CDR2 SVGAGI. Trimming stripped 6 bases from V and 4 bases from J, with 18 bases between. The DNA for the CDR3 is TGTGCCAGCAGCCTACGCCGGCTGGGGTCCTATGGCTACACCTTC. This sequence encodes CASSLRRLGSYGYTF.

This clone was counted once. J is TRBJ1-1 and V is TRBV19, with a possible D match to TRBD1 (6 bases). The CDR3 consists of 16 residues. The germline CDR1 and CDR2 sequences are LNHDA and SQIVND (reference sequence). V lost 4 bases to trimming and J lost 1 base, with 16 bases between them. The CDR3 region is CASSTKTGFKNTEAFF. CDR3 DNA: TGTGCCAGTAGTACCAAAACAGGGTTTAAGAACACTGAAGCTTTCTTT.

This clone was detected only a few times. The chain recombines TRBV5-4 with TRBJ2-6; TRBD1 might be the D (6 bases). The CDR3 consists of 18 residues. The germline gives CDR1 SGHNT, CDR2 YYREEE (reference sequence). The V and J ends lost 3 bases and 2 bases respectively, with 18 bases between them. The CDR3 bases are TGTGCCAGCAGCTCCCGATCGAACAGGGTCGCTGGGGCCAACGTCCTGACTTTC. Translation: CASSSRSNRVAGANVLTF.

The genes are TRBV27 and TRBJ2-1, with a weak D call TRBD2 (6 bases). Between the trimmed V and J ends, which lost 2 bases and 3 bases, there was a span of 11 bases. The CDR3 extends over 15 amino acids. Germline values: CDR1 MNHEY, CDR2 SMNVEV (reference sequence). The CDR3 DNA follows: TGTGCCAGCAGTTTAGATAGGGGAGGCTACAATGAGCAGTTCTTC. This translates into CASSLDRGGYNEQFF.

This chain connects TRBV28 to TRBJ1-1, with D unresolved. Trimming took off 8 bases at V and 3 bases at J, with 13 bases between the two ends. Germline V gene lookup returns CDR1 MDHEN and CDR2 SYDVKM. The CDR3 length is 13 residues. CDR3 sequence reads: CASGPYLYTEAFF. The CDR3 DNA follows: TGTGCCAGCGGCCCGTACCTATACACTGAAGCTTTCTTT.

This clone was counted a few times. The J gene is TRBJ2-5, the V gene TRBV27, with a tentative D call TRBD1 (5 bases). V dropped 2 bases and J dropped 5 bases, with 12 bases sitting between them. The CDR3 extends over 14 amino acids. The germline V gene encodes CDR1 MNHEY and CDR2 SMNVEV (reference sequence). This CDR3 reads CASSLKGRRETQYF. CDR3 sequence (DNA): TGTGCCAGCAGTTTAAAGGGGCGTAGGGAGACCCAGTACTTC.

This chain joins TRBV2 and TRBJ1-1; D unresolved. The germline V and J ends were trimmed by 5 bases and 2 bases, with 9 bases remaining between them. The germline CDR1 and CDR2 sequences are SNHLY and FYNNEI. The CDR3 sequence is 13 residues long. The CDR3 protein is CASSINGNTEAFF. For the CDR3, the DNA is TGTGCCAGCAGTATCAACGGCAACACTGAAGCTTTCTTT.

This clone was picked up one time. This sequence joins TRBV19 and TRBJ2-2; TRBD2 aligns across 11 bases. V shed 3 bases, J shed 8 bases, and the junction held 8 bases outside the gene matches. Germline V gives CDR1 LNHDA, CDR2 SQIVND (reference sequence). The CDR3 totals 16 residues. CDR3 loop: CASSIRTSGRTGELFF. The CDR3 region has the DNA TGTGCCAGTAGTATCCGGACTAGCGGGCGAACTGGGGAGCTGTTTTTT.

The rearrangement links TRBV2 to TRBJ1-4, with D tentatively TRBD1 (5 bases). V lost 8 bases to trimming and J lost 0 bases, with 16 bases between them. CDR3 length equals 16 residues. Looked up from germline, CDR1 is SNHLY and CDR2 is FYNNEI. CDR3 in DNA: TGTGCCAGCGTCTCCGGGACTCCGGCAACTAATGAAAAACTGTTTTTT. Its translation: CASVSGTPATNEKLFF.

The CDR3 DNA is TGCAGTGCTAGTAGGGTCGCGATCCCTCGTTCCACAGATACGCAGTATTTT. Its translation: CSASRVAIPRSTDTQYF. V and J are TRBV20-1 and TRBJ2-3; D gene unclear. V was shortened by 3 bases and J by 2 bases, with 21 bases between the two germline ends. Germline CDR1 and CDR2: DFQATT and SNEGSKA (reference sequence). The CDR3 runs to 17 residues.